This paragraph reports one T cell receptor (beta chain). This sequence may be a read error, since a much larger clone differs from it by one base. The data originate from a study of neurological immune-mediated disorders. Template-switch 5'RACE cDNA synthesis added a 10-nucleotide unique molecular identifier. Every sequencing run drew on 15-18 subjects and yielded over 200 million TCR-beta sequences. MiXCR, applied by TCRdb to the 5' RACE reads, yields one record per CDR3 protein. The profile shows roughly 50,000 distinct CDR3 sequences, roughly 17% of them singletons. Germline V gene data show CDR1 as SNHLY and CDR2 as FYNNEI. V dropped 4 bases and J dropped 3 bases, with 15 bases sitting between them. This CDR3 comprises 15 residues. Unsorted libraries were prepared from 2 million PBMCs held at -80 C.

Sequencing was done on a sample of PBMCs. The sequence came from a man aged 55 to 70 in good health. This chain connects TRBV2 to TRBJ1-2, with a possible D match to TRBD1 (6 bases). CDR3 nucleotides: TGTGCCAGCAGTGCCAGCCTGGGGGCTGACTATGGCTACACCTTC. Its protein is CASSASLGADYGYTF.